This T cell receptor (beta chain) is from a study of response to subunit inactivated influenza vaccine. TCRdb reprocessed the RT-PCR reads with MiXCR, giving one entry per CDR3 protein. Of hundreds of thousands of distinct CDR3 sequences in the sample, around 8% were seen once. Many counts were recorded for this clonotype. The antigen remains unidentified. Regarding the study as a whole: The authors suggested that every seasonal influenza vaccination recruits few new T cells.

This CDR3 region has 14 residues. Trimming cost V 5 bases and J 2 bases, with 11 bases left between them. Sequenced here: PBMCs from blood, sampled roughly 24 months after vaccination. The chain recombines TRBV12-3 or TRBV12-4 with TRBJ2-3, with D possibly called TRBD1 or TRBD2 (6 bases each). The TCR was taken from a man aged 45 to 70 who received an inactivated influenza vaccine. CDR3 nucleotides: TGTGCCAGCAGTAGGGGGGTTGACACAGATACGCAGTATTTT. It codes for CASSRGVDTDTQYF.